The following is a T cell receptor beta chain sequence with its context. These data come from a study of CD8 T cells in Susac syndrome. Random-hexamer reverse transcription was applied to about 0.45 to 1 ug RNA. A single record per CDR3 protein comes from TCRdb applying MiXCR to the immunoSEQ multiplex PCR reads. The sample records about 150,000 distinct CDR3 sequences, 94% being singletons. The V and J ends lost 5 bases and 9 bases, in that order; junction bases with no gene match: 10. This CDR3 has 14 amino acids. The receptor was isolated from a human donor with multiple sclerosis. The chain joins TRBV12-3 or TRBV12-4 to TRBJ1-5; 7 nucleotides line up with TRBD1. Sequenced sample: CD8+ T cells from PBMCs. The CDR3, as DNA: TGTGCCAGCAGTCCTGGGACAGCCACTGGGCCCCAGCATTTT. Protein product: CASSPGTATGPQHF.